The 16 T cell receptor beta chains given below trace back to one sample, sequenced in a study of a mutant IDH1 vaccine in newly diagnosed glioma. Stated time point: week 47, end of study. It was 300 ug of mutant IDH1 20-mer peptide that made up each vaccine dose, given with topical imiquimod. What these receptors recognize is not known. Sequenced by immunoSEQ multiplex PCR; TCRdb stores in-frame clones only, minus some. The sample records some 56,000 clones, roughly 80% being singletons. The starting material was PBMCs, obtained from a glioma patient whose treatment included an IDH1 peptide vaccine. The receptors were gathered from a man aged 50 to 60 with glioma.

The chain couples TRBV2 to TRBJ2-7, with 7 positions matching TRBD2. The CDR3 consists of 12 residues. After removal of 1 base from V and 9 bases from J, the junction contained 3 bases not matched to a gene. In germline, CDR1 is SNHLY, CDR2 FYNNEI. CDR3 nucleotides: TGTGCCAGCAGTGAAGGAAGGGAGGGGCAGTACTTC. Its protein product is CASSEGREGQYF.

V usage is TRBV5-6 and J usage is TRBJ1-1; D is unresolved. Trimming left V 0 bases short and J 11 bases short, with 11 bases between. Germline V gene lookup returns CDR1 SGHDT and CDR2 YYEEEE. The CDR3 contains 12 residues. CDR3 loop: CASSLVSSGAFF. The CDR3 nucleotides read TGTGCCAGCAGCTTGGTGAGCTCGGGTGCTTTCTTT. The whole variable domain, filled in from reference TRBV5-6 and TRBJ1-1, reads DAGVTQSPTHLIKTRGQQVTLRCSPKSGHDTVSWYQQALGQGPQFIFQYYEEEERQRGNFPDRFSGHQFPNYSSELNVNALLLGDSALYLCASSLVSSGAFFGQGTRLTVV.

The V gene is TRBV27, the J gene TRBJ1-1; D unclear. Per the germline V gene, CDR1 is MNHEY and CDR2 is SMNVEV (reference sequence). V was clipped by 3 bases and J by 2 bases, with 10 bases between them. This CDR3 is built from 14 residues. The CDR3 reads CASSFQDHNTEAFF. The CDR3 DNA sequence: TGTGCCAGCAGTTTCCAGGACCACAACACTGAAGCTTTCTTT.

The table lists this clone with a few counts. V gene TRBV5-6 combines with J gene TRBJ2-7; D uncertain. This CDR3 has 14 residues. Germline CDR1 is SGHDT and CDR2 is YYEEEE. V shed 0 bases and J shed 5 bases, with 12 bases lying between them. The CDR3: CASSLVAGSDEQYF. CDR3 nucleotide sequence: TGTGCCAGCAGCTTGGTGGCAGGAAGCGACGAGCAGTACTTC.

This CDR3 is CASRRTGDYGYTF. CDR3 sequence (DNA): TGTGCCAGCCGTCGGACAGGGGACTATGGCTACACCTTC. The gene calls are TRBV6-5 and TRBJ1-2; 9 bases line up with TRBD1. The CDR3 totals 13 residues. V lost 8 bases, J lost 3 bases, and 4 bases stayed unmatched. Germline CDR1 and CDR2: MNHEY and SVGAGI.

The CDR3 DNA follows: TGTGCCTGGAGTGTACAGGGGGCAGGAGATACGCAGTATTTT. This translates into CAWSVQGAGDTQYF. The chain has TRBV30 and TRBJ2-3, with TRBD1 identical over 9 bases. With V trimmed by 0 bases and J by 5 bases, 3 bases remained unmatched. The CDR3 loop spans 14 amino acids. Germline CDR1 reads GTSNPN; CDR2 reads SVGIG (reference sequence).

The chain links TRBV25-1 to TRBJ2-3; 7 bases fit TRBD2. This CDR3 comprises 14 residues. V shed 8 bases, J shed 2 bases, and the junction held 7 bases outside the gene matches. CDR1 is MGHDK and CDR2 is SYGVNS in the germline V gene. The CDR3 sequence: CASAPAGSTDTQYF. The CDR3 region has the DNA TGTGCCAGCGCCCCAGCGGGGTCCACAGATACGCAGTATTTT.

This chain connects TRBV5-1 to TRBJ2-5; no reliable D call. V lost 0 bases, J lost 5 bases, and 14 bases lay in between. Germline values: CDR1 SGHRS, CDR2 YFSETQ. This CDR3 has 15 amino acids. CDR3 nucleotide sequence: TGCGCCAGCAGCTTGGAACGCCAAGAGTGGGAGACCCAGTACTTC. This gives the protein CASSLERQEWETQYF.

This clone was counted once. This chain connects TRBV30 to TRBJ2-3; D is unresolved. The CDR3 runs to 14 residues. Germline lookup yields CDR1 GTSNPN and CDR2 SVGIG (reference sequence). The V end lost 0 bases, the J end lost 1 base, and 8 bases lay between the germline ends. The CDR3 DNA follows: TGTGCCTGGAGTGTTGGTCAGGGCACAGATACGCAGTATTTT. This encodes CAWSVGQGTDTQYF.

CDR3 sequence: CSVETGGADQPQHF. The CDR3 bases are TGCAGCGTTGAGACCGGGGGCGCGGATCAGCCCCAGCATTTT. V and J are TRBV29-1 and TRBJ1-5; weak D call: TRBD1 (6 bases). Trimming removed 3 bases at V and 5 bases at J, with 14 bases between. The CDR3 spans 14 residues. Germline V gives CDR1 SQVTM, CDR2 ANQGSEA. Full variable domain (missing parts from reference TRBV29-1 and TRBJ1-5): SAVISQKPSRDICQRGTSLTIQCQVDSQVTMMFWYRQQPGQSLTLIATANQGSEATYESGFVIDKFPISRPNLTFSTLTVSNMSPEDSSIYLCSVETGGADQPQHFGDGTRLSIL.

This clone has a handful of counts. The genes are TRBV4-3 and TRBJ2-2; D not certain. Germline CDR1 is LGHNA and CDR2 is YSLEER. Deletions cut 2 bases from V and 2 bases from J, with 9 bases between. The CDR3 has 15 amino acids. CDR3 protein: CASSQSPTNTGELFF. CDR3 in DNA: TGCGCCAGCAGCCAAAGTCCAACCAACACCGGGGAGCTGTTTTTT.

The rearrangement uses TRBV7-9 and TRBJ2-2; no definite D call. The CDR3 length is 12 residues. V was clipped by 6 bases and J by 5 bases, with 7 bases between them. The germline gives CDR1 SEHNR, CDR2 FQNEAQ (reference sequence). CDR3 in DNA: TGTGCCAGCAGTTCTATGACCGGGGAGCTGTTTTTT. This encodes CASSSMTGELFF.

CDR3 bases: TGTGCCAGCAGCGTAGAAGGCCTTAAGGAGACCCAGTACTTC. This translates into CASSVEGLKETQYF. The J gene is TRBJ2-5, the V gene TRBV9, with D unclear. V was pared by 0 bases and J by 5 bases, with 11 bases between. This CDR3 has 14 residues. Germline values: CDR1 SGDLS, CDR2 YYNGEE.

V is TRBV19 and J is TRBJ2-2; 11 bases agree with TRBD2. This CDR3 is 18 amino acids long. Germline trimming cut 5 bases from V and 2 bases from J; bases unmatched to any gene: 10. Germline CDR1 reads LNHDA; CDR2 reads SQIVND (reference sequence). CDR3 loop: CASSSRLAGGKNTGELFF. The DNA of the CDR3 is TGTGCCAGTAGTTCCAGATTAGCGGGGGGGAAAAACACCGGGGAGCTGTTTTTT.

J is TRBJ2-6 and V is TRBV5-4; no firm D call. Trimming stripped 5 bases from V and 3 bases from J, with 15 bases between. The CDR3 length is 16 residues. Germline values: CDR1 SGHNT, CDR2 YYREEE (reference sequence). Written as DNA, the CDR3 is TGTGCCAGCAGTAGTTTCTTCGTCAATGGGGCCAACGTCCTGACTTTC. Its translation is CASSSFFVNGANVLTF.

This clone has only a few counts. The genes are TRBV13 and TRBJ2-3; no firm D call. The germline CDR1 and CDR2 sequences are PRHDT and FYEKMQ (reference sequence). This CDR3 spans 15 amino acids. V lost 6 bases and J lost 1, with 14 bases in between. CDR3 DNA sequence: TGTGCCAGCAGATCGACTGGGGTAGGCACAGATACGCAGTATTTT. Protein product: CASRSTGVGTDTQYF.